The T cell receptor beta chain under discussion was sequenced for a study of molecular identifiers for immune sequencing clone quantification. Overall study context: Naive CD8 RNA (roughly 20,000 or 100,000 cells) was divided into five aliquots, with four sequenced.

TCRdb processed the PCR reads anew with MiXCR; each CDR3 protein has one entry. Among approximately 670,000 distinct CDR3 sequences, 20% were seen once, and the ten largest hold roughly 0.83%. The CDR3 is 18 residues long. V lost 3 bases, J lost 8 bases, and 16 bases stayed unmatched. Material for sequencing was naive CD8+ T cells from blood, with Jurkat cell RNA spiked in. Subset indicated: FACS-sorted CD8+CD4-CCR7+CD45RA+ naive T cells. The clonotype was recovered from a human donor in good health. Some libraries in this study had Jurkat cell RNA spiked in. This rearrangement joins TRBV12-3 or TRBV12-4 to TRBJ1-4; 9 nucleotides align to TRBD1. The CDR3 nucleotides read TGTGCCAGCAGTTTGGGACAGGGTGCGGTGGTCCCTGGGGAAAAACTGTTTTTT. Its translation: CASSLGQGAVVPGEKLFF.